The rows below give T cell receptor beta chains drawn from one sample of a study of blood T cell repertoires in COVID-19. TCRdb keeps only in-frame clones here, not all; method: immunoSEQ multiplex PCR. The sample shows about 240,000 clones, 86% of them seen only once. Sequencing used peripheral blood. Source of these receptors: a man aged 55 to 70 with acute or convalescent COVID-19. CDR3s include the opening cysteine and the closing phenylalanine or tryptophan. D genes are given only for firm matches. Rows may omit the clone size; those that give it use once, few, many or a size class.

>.|.|TRBJ1-6|TRBV27
CASSIRTASPLHF
TGTGCCAGCAGCATCCGGACAGCCTCACCCCTCCACTTT
>.|TRBD1|TRBJ1-6|TRBV4-1
CASSRRDSDFSPLHF
TGCGCCAGCAGCAGACGGGACAGTGACTTTTCACCCCTCCACTTT
>.|.|TRBJ1-1|TRBV18
CASSPRAGEYDTEAFF
TGTGCCAGCTCACCAAGGGCAGGGGAGTACGACACTGAAGCTTTCTTT
>.|.|TRBJ1-1|TRBV5-1
CASSLTPRGAGTEAFF
TGCGCCAGCAGCTTGACTCCTCGGGGGGCGGGCACTGAAGCTTTCTTT
>.|.|TRBJ2-7|TRBV11-2
CASSTGNRAYEQYF
TGTGCCAGCAGCACAGGAAACAGGGCCTACGAGCAGTACTTC
>.|TRBD1|TRBJ1-5|TRBV6-5
CASSQQGAGNQPQHF
TGTGCCAGCAGCCAACAGGGGGCAGGCAATCAGCCCCAGCATTTT
>few|TRBD1|TRBJ1-3|TRBV5-6
CASSPVGGGEGNTIYF
TGTGCCAGCAGCCCCGTAGGAGGGGGCGAAGGAAACACCATATATTTT
>once|TRBD1|TRBJ1-5|TRBV3-1/TRBV3-2
CASSLGTGFQPQHF
TGTGCCAGCAGCCTCGGGACAGGGTTTCAGCCCCAGCATTTT
>.|.|TRBJ1-2|TRBV7-8
CASSSELPDGYTF
TGTGCCAGCAGCTCCGAACTACCAGATGGCTACACCTTC
>.|TRBD2|TRBJ2-4|TRBV5-1
CASSWGAGGAKNIQYF
TGCGCCAGCAGCTGGGGGGCGGGAGGAGCCAAAAACATTCAGTACTTC
>.|.|TRBJ2-7|TRBV2
CASSEPGASEQYF
TGTGCCAGCAGTGAACCTGGGGCCTCCGAGCAGTACTTC
>.|.|TRBJ1-2|TRBV28
CASIDDRKAYGYTF
TGTGCCAGCATTGATGACAGAAAAGCCTATGGCTACACCTTC
>.|.|TRBJ2-2|TRBV3-1/TRBV3-2
CASSPSAVGGNTGELFF
TGTGCCAGCAGCCCCTCGGCGGTGGGGGGAAACACCGGGGAGCTGTTTTTT
>.|.|TRBJ2-5|TRBV11-1
CASSLNPQGQETQYF
TGTGCCAGCAGCTTAAATCCCCAGGGGCAAGAGACCCAGTACTTC
>.|.|TRBJ1-1|TRBV18
CASSPFGDTEAFF
TGTGCCAGCTCACCATTCGGGGATACTGAAGCTTTCTTT
>.|.|TRBJ1-5|TRBV7-9
CASSLILGQGGGQPQHF
TGTGCCAGCAGCTTAATCTTGGGGCAGGGAGGTGGTCAGCCCCAGCATTTT
>.|TRBD2|TRBJ2-7|TRBV7-3
CASYCGRNGEQYF
TGTGCCAGCTATTGCGGGAGAAATGGCGAGCAGTACTTC
>.|TRBD1|TRBJ2-1|TRBV6-6
CASARGGQGNREQFF
TGTGCCAGCGCTCGGGGGGGACAGGGGAATCGTGAGCAGTTCTTC
>.|.|TRBJ2-7|TRBV5-1
CASSLDEPSGEQYF
TGCGCCAGCAGCTTGGACGAACCCTCGGGGGAGCAGTACTTC
>.|.|TRBJ1-3|TRBV15
CATSRDRGTGNTIYF
TGTGCCACCAGCAGAGATAGAGGGACTGGAAACACCATATATTTT
>.|TRBD2|TRBJ2-3|TRBV5-1
CASKGGLAGVSSTDTQYF
TGCGCCAGCAAGGGGGGACTAGCGGGAGTCTCGAGCACAGATACGCAGTATTTT
>.|.|TRBJ2-2|TRBV7-3
CASSFTVNTGELFF
TGTGCCAGCAGCTTCACTGTAAACACCGGGGAGCTGTTTTTT
>few|TRBD2|TRBJ2-1|TRBV11-2
CASSLTGFLAGEQFF
TGTGCCAGCAGCCTAACAGGGTTCCTAGCGGGGGAGCAGTTCTTC
>once|.|TRBJ1-2|TRBV6-5
CASTGGSNGYTF
TGTGCCAGCACGGGGGGATCTAATGGCTACACCTTC
>.|TRBD2|TRBJ2-1|TRBV6-5
CASSYGGSKNNEQFF
TGTGCCAGCAGTTACGGCGGGAGTAAAAACAATGAGCAGTTCTTC
>.|TRBD2|TRBJ2-1|TRBV4-2
CASSQSPRGLAGYNEQFF
TGTGCCAGCAGCCAATCACCCCGAGGACTAGCGGGCTACAATGAGCAGTTCTTC
>.|TRBD2|TRBJ2-1|TRBV7-2
CASSHARLAGGHEQFF
TGTGCCAGCAGCCACGCCCGACTAGCGGGAGGGCATGAGCAGTTCTTC
>.|.|TRBJ2-2|TRBV7-2
CASSLGTASTGELFF
TGTGCCAGCAGCTTAGGGACAGCGAGCACCGGGGAGCTGTTTTTT
>once|.|TRBJ1-5|TRBV28
CASSTDGGVQPQHF
TGTGCCAGCAGTACCGATGGGGGGGTGCAGCCCCAGCATTTT
>.|.|TRBJ2-7|TRBV6-6
CASSSPPREQYF
TGTGCCAGCAGTTCCCCCCCCAGGGAGCAGTACTTC
>few|.|TRBJ1-2|TRBV7-8
CASSYLRQGRGGYTF
TGTGCCAGCAGCTACCTCCGCCAGGGGAGGGGTGGCTACACCTTC
>.|TRBD1|TRBJ1-1|TRBV11-3
CASSPRQGSTEAFF
TGTGCCAGCAGCCCACGACAGGGGAGCACTGAAGCTTTCTTT
>.|.|TRBJ2-5|TRBV6-5
CASRGRGPETQYF
TGTGCCAGCAGGGGGCGGGGGCCAGAGACCCAGTACTTC
>.|TRBD1|TRBJ2-7|TRBV27
CASSIRDSVPYEQYF
TGTGCCAGCAGTATCCGGGACAGTGTGCCCTACGAGCAGTACTTC
>.|.|TRBJ1-2|TRBV9
CASSVDPGENYGYTF
TGTGCCAGCAGCGTAGATCCAGGCGAGAACTATGGCTACACCTTC
>once|.|TRBJ2-1|TRBV11-3
CASSLGGPSYNEQFF
TGTGCCAGCAGCTTAGGAGGGCCCTCCTACAATGAGCAGTTCTTC
>few|.|TRBJ2-7|TRBV12-3/TRBV12-4
CASSLGQYYEQYF
TGTGCCAGCAGTTTAGGGCAGTACTACGAGCAGTACTTC
>.|TRBD2|TRBJ2-3|TRBV2
CASSEVAGGPSLTDTQYF
TGTGCCAGCAGTGAAGTAGCGGGAGGGCCTAGTTTAACAGATACGCAGTATTTT
>.|TRBD2|TRBJ2-2|TRBV5-6
CASSLVFREVDTGELFF
TGTGCCAGCAGCTTGGTATTCCGGGAGGTGGACACCGGGGAGCTGTTTTTT
>.|.|TRBJ2-5|TRBV9
CASSNIQETQYF
TGTGCCAGCAGTAACATCCAAGAGACCCAGTACTTC
>.|.|TRBJ1-2|TRBV28
CASSFPTGHPGYTF
TGTGCCAGCAGTTTCCCAACAGGGCATCCTGGCTACACCTTC
>.|.|TRBJ2-2|TRBV19
CASSNRWGTFANTGELFF
TGTGCCAGTAGCAACAGGTGGGGGACATTTGCGAACACCGGGGAGCTGTTTTTT
>few|TRBD1|TRBJ2-7|TRBV10-3
CAISEAGTGASYEQYF
TGTGCCATCAGTGAGGCCGGGACAGGGGCCTCTTACGAGCAGTACTTC
>many|.|TRBJ2-7|TRBV4-3
CASSQDHQGTYEQYF
TGCGCCAGCAGCCAAGATCATCAGGGTACCTACGAGCAGTACTTC
>.|.|TRBJ2-5|TRBV14
CASSRTAGWTQYF
TGTGCCAGCAGCAGGACAGCTGGTTGGACCCAGTACTTC
>.|TRBD1|TRBJ1-1|TRBV15
CATSRGAGTGGRGTEAFF
TGTGCCACCAGCAGAGGCGCCGGGACAGGGGGTCGAGGCACTGAAGCTTTCTTT
>.|TRBD2|TRBJ2-2|TRBV5-1
CASSHGTSGPGGELFF
TGCGCCAGCAGTCACGGGACTAGCGGGCCTGGTGGGGAGCTGTTTTTT
>.|TRBD2|TRBJ2-3|TRBV29-1
CSVLAGGPPDTQYF
TGCAGCGTCCTAGCGGGAGGGCCGCCGGATACGCAGTATTTT
>.|TRBD2|TRBJ2-7|TRBV5-1
CASSQKRTSGNISYEQYF
TGCGCCAGCAGCCAGAAGCGGACTAGCGGAAATATCTCCTACGAGCAGTACTTC
>.|TRBD2|TRBJ2-1|TRBV7-6
CASSLWGPSGRARVYYNEQFF
TGTGCCAGCAGCTTATGGGGTCCTAGCGGGAGGGCCAGGGTCTACTACAATGAGCAGTTCTTC
>.|.|TRBJ2-1|TRBV20-1
CSAFSDSEQFF
TGCAGTGCTTTTAGTGATTCTGAGCAGTTCTTC
>.|.|TRBJ1-5|TRBV6-5
CASRPQGAGNQPQHF
TGTGCCAGCAGGCCCCAGGGCGCTGGCAATCAGCCCCAGCATTTT
>few|.|TRBJ2-7|TRBV11-3
CASSRPSISYEQYF
TGTGCCAGCAGCCGCCCGAGTATCTCCTACGAGCAGTACTTC
>.|TRBD2|TRBJ2-5|TRBV2
CASKEELARETQYF
TGTGCCAGCAAAGAAGAACTAGCGAGGGAGACCCAGTACTTC
>.|.|TRBJ1-1|TRBV11-3
CASSSEPGANTEAFF
TGTGCCAGCAGCTCTGAGCCAGGCGCGAACACTGAAGCTTTCTTT
>.|TRBD1|TRBJ2-1|TRBV6-5
CASRAGGKHNEQFF
TGTGCCAGCAGGGCAGGGGGCAAGCACAATGAGCAGTTCTTC
>.|.|TRBJ2-5|TRBV15
CATSREAGRGETQYF
TGTGCCACCAGCAGAGAAGCAGGCCGAGGGGAGACCCAGTACTTC
>.|.|TRBJ1-4|TRBV4-2
CASSQEYKLGTNEKLFF
TGTGCCAGCAGCCAAGAGTATAAACTCGGGACTAATGAAAAACTGTTTTTT
>.|.|TRBJ2-6|TRBV6-5
CASTRGGANVLTF
TGTGCCAGCACCCGGGGAGGGGCCAACGTCCTGACTTTC